The TCR beta chain described here comes from a study of Graves' ophthalmopathy and Graves' hyperthyroidism. Background on the study: The collection of peripheral blood took place at initial diagnosis, before any treatment.

V shed 5 bases, J shed 8 bases, and the junction held 14 bases outside the gene matches. Germline CDR1 is SNHLY and CDR2 is FYNNEI. The CDR3 has 16 amino acids. In this sample, this clonotype turned up many times. Amplification targeted the TCR beta CDR3 regions, with RNA transcripts as the source material. After a first-round RT-PCR with HTBI primers, a second-round multiplex PCR was run. TCRdb reprocessed the multiplex PCR reads with MiXCR, giving one entry per CDR3 protein. The top ten hold about 6.6% of the sample, which has hundreds of thousands of distinct CDR3 sequences, 22% seen once. Certain patients were not enrolled. These were patients with other autoimmune diseases, uncontrolled infections, pregnancy or lactation.

Sequenced: peripheral blood. The clonotype originates from a woman aged 18-29 years with stable Graves' hyperthyroidism. Some clones in this sample may be carry-over from other donors' samples. The chain couples TRBV2 to TRBJ2-1, with 8 positions matching TRBD1. The CDR3 loop reads CASSKPIRGRLDEQFF. DNA for the CDR3: TGTGCCAGCAGTAAACCTATCAGGGGGCGCCTAGATGAGCAGTTCTTC.